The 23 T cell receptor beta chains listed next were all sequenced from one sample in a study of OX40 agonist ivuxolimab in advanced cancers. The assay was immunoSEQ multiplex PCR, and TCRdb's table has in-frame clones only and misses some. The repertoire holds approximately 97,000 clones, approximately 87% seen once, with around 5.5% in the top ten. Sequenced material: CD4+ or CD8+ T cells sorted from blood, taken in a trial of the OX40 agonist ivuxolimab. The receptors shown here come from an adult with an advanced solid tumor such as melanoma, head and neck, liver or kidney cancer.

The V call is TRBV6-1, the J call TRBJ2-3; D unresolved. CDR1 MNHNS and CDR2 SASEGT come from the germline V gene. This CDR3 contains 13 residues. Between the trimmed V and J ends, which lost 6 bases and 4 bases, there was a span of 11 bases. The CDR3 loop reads CASSSIRADTQYF. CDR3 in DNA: TGTGCCAGCAGCAGCATTAGGGCAGATACGCAGTATTTT.

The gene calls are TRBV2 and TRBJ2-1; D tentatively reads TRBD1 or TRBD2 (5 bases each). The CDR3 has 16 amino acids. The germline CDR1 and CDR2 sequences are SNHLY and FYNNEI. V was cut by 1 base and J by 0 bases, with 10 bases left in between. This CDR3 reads CASSEDWGSSYNEQFF. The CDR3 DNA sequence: TGTGCCAGCAGTGAAGACTGGGGGAGCTCCTACAATGAGCAGTTCTTC. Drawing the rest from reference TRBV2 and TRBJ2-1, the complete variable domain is EPEVTQTPSHQVTQMGQEVILRCVPISNHLYFYWYRQILGQKVEFLVSFYNNEISEKSEIFDDQFSVERPDGSNFTLKIRSTKLEDSAMYFCASSEDWGSSYNEQFFGPGTRLTVL.

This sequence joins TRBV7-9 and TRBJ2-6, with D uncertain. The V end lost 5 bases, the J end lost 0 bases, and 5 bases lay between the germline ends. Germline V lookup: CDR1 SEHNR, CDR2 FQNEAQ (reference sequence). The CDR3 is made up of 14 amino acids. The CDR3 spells CASSPTSGANVLTF. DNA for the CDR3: TGTGCCAGCAGCCCGACCTCTGGGGCCAACGTCCTGACTTTC.

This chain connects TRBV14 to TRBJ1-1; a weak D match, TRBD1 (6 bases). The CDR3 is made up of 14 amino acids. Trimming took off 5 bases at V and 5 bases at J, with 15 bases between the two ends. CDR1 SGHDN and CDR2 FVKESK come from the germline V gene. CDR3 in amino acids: CASSEFTGWTEAFF. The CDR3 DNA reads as TGTGCCAGCAGCGAATTTACAGGGTGGACTGAAGCTTTCTTT.

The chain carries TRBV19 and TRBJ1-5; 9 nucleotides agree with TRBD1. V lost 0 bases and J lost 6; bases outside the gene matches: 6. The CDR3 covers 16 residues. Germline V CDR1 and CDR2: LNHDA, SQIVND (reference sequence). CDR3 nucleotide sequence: TGTGCCAGTAGTATAGATGGGACAGGGATGGGTCAGCCCCAGCATTTT. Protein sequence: CASSIDGTGMGQPQHF.

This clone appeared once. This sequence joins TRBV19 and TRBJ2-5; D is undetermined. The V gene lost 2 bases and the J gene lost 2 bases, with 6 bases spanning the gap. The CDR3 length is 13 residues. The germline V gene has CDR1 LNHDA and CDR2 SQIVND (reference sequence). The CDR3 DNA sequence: TGTGCCAGTAGTATAAGGCTTCAAGAGACCCAGTACTTC. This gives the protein CASSIRLQETQYF.

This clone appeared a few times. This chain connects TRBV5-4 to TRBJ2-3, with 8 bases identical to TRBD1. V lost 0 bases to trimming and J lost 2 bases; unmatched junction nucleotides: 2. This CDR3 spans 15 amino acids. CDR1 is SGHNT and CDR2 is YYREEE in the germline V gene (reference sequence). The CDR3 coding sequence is TGTGCCAGCAGCTTGGACAGGGGGGTCACAGATACGCAGTATTTT. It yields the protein CASSLDRGVTDTQYF. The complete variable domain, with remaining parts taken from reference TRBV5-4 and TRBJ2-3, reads ETGVTQSPTHLIKTRGQQVTLRCSSQSGHNTVSWYQQALGQGPQFIFQYYREEENGRGNFPPRFSGLQFPNYSSELNVNALELDDSALYLCASSLDRGVTDTQYFGPGTRLTVL.

The CDR3 region is CASSDRGNTDTQYF. The CDR3 DNA reads TGTGCCAGTAGCGACAGGGGAAACACAGATACGCAGTATTTT. The J gene is TRBJ2-3, the V gene TRBV19; 8 nucleotides agree with TRBD1. The germline gives CDR1 LNHDA, CDR2 SQIVND (reference sequence). The CDR3 is made up of 14 amino acids. Losses at the gene ends were 6 bases for V and 2 bases for J; bases not matched to a gene: 4.

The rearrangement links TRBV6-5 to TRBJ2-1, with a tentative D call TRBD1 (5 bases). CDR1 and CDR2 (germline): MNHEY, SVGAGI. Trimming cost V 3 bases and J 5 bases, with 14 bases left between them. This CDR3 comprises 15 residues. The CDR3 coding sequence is TGTGCCAGCAGTTATACAACAGGCCGAAACAATGAGCAGTTCTTC. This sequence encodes CASSYTTGRNNEQFF.

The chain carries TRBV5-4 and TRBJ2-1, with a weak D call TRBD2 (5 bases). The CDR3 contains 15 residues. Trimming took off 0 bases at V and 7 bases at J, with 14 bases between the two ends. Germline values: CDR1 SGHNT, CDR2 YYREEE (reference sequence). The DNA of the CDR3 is TGTGCCAGCAGCTTGGAGGGCGGGTTGAGGAATGAGCAGTTCTTC. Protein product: CASSLEGGLRNEQFF. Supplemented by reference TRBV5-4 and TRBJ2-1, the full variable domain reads ETGVTQSPTHLIKTRGQQVTLRCSSQSGHNTVSWYQQALGQGPQFIFQYYREEENGRGNFPPRFSGLQFPNYSSELNVNALELDDSALYLCASSLEGGLRNEQFFGPGTRLTVL.

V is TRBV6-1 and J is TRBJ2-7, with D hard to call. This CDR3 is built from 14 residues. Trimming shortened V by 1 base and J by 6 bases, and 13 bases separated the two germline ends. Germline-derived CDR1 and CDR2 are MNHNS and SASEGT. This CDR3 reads CASSEVRGVGEQYF. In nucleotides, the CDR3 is TGTGCCAGCAGTGAAGTTCGTGGAGTGGGCGAGCAGTACTTC.

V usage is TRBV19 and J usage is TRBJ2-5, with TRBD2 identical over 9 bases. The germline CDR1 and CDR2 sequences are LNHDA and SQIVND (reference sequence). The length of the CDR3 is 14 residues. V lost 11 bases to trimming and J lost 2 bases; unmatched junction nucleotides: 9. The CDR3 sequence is CASGSGRVQETQYF. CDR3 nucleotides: TGTGCCTCAGGTAGCGGGAGAGTTCAAGAGACCCAGTACTTC.

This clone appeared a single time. The CDR3 DNA reads TGCGCCAGTACCGCGAGGGTCTCCTACAATGAGCAGTTCTTC. It specifies CASTARVSYNEQFF. The genes are TRBV10-2 and TRBJ2-1; D might be TRBD2 (5 bases). The CDR3 runs 14 residues. From germline, CDR1 is WSHSY and CDR2 SAAADI. The V gene lost 9 bases and the J gene lost 0 bases, with 12 bases spanning the gap.

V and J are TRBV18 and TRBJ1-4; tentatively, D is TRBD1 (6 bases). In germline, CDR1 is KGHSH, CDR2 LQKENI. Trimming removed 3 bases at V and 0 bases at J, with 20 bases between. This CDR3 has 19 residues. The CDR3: CASSPPRGADLATNEKLFF. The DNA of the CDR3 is TGTGCCAGCTCACCCCCTCGGGGGGCCGACCTTGCAACTAATGAAAAACTGTTTTTT.

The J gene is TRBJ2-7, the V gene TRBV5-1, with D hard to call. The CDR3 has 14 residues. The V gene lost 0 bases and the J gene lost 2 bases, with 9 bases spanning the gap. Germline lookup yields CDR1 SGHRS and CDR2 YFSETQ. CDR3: CASSLEVGTYEQYF. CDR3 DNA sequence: TGCGCCAGCAGCTTGGAGGTAGGAACCTACGAGCAGTACTTC. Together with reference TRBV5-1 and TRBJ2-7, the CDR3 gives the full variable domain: KAGVTQTPRYLIKTRGQQVTLSCSPISGHRSVSWYQQTPGQGLQFLFEYFSETQRNKGNFPGRFSGRQFSNSRSEMNVSTLELGDSALYLCASSLEVGTYEQYFGPGTRLTVT.

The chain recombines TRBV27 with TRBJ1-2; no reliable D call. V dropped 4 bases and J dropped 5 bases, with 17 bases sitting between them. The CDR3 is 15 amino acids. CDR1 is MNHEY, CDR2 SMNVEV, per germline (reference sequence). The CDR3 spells CASSSPTIGVYGYTF. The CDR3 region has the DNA TGTGCCAGCAGTTCTCCGACAATCGGAGTATATGGCTACACCTTC.

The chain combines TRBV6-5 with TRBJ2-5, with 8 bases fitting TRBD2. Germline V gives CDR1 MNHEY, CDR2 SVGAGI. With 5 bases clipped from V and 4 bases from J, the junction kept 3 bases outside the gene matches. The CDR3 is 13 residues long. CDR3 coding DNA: TGTGCCAGCAGTCCACGGGGGGGAGAGACCCAGTACTTC. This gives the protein CASSPRGGETQYF.

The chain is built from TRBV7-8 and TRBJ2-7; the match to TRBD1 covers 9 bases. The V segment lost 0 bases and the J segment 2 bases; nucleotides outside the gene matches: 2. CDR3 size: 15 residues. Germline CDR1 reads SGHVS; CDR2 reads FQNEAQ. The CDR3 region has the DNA TGTGCCAGCAGCTTAGCGGGACAGGGCCCCTACGAGCAGTACTTC. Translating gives CASSLAGQGPYEQYF. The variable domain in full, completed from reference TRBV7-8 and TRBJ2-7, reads GAGVSQSPRYKVAKRGQDVALRCDPISGHVSLFWYQQALGQGPEFLTYFQNEAQLDKSGLPSDRFFAERPEGSVSTLKIQRTQQEDSAVYLCASSLAGQGPYEQYFGPGTRLTVT.

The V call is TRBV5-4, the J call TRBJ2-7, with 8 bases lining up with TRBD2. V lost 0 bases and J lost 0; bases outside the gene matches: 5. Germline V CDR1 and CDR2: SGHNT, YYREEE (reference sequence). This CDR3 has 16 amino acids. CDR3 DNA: TGTGCCAGCAGCTTGGCCGGGGCGGGGGGCTCCTACGAGCAGTACTTC. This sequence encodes CASSLAGAGGSYEQYF.

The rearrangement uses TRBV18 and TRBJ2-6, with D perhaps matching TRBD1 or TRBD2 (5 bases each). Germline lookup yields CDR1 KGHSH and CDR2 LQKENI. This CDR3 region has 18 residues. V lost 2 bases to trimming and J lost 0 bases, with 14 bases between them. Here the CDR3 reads CASSPGRGRSSGANVLTF. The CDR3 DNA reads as TGTGCCAGCTCACCAGGTCGGGGCAGGAGCTCTGGGGCCAACGTCCTGACTTTC.

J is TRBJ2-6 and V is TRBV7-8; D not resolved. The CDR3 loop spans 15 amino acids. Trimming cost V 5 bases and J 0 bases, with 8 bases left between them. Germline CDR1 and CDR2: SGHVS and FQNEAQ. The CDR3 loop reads CASSLTDSGANVLTF. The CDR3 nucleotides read TGTGCCAGCAGCCTCACAGACTCTGGGGCCAACGTCCTGACTTTC. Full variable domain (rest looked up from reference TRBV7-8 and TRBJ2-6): GAGVSQSPRYKVAKRGQDVALRCDPISGHVSLFWYQQALGQGPEFLTYFQNEAQLDKSGLPSDRFFAERPEGSVSTLKIQRTQQEDSAVYLCASSLTDSGANVLTFGAGSRLTVL.

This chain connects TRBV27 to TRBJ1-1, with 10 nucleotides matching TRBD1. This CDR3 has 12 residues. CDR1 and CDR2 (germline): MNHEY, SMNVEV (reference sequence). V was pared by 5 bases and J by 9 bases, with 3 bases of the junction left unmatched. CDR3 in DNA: TGTGCCAGCAGTAGACAGGGGGCCAAAGCTTTCTTT. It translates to CASSRQGAKAFF.

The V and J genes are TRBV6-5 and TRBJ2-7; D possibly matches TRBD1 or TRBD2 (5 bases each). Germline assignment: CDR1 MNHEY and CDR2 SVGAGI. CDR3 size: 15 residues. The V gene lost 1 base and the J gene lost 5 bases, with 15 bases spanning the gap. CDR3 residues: CASSYLGTPGDEQYF. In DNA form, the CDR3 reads TGTGCCAGCAGTTACTTAGGGACCCCCGGGGACGAGCAGTACTTC.